One T cell receptor beta chain is described in this entry. No antigen is known for it. Second-dose schedules of about 4 or about 12 weeks were combined. The source of the sample is a study of T cell responses to AZD1222 COVID-19 vaccine. Study-level points and caveats: Vaccine-related CD4 TCRs covered spike, predominating at 160-218 and 743-854. Seropositive AZD1222 recipients at baseline numbered only five or six. Increased Spike-specific TCR breadth and depth were observed after two AZD1222 doses.

Clones were read by immunoSEQ multiplex PCR, and TCRdb kept only the in-frame ones, dropping some. The data hold some 170,000 clones, with roughly 94% observed a single time. The CDR3 covers 16 residues. V lost 0 bases and J lost 7, with 13 bases in between. Germline CDR1 LGHNA, CDR2 YNFKEQ. The clonotype originates from an adult who received the AZD1222 COVID-19 vaccine. The rearrangement uses TRBV4-2 and TRBJ1-6, with D maybe TRBD1 (6 bases). The material was peripheral blood, obtained 28 days after the second AZD1222 dose. This chain's CDR3 is CASSQDAGGSNSPLHF. Written as DNA, the CDR3 is TGTGCCAGCAGCCAAGATGCGGGGGGCTCAAATTCACCCCTCCACTTT.